These 4 T cell receptor beta chains came from one sample sequenced in a study of T-cell reconstitution after alpha-beta-depleted transplantation in children. The TCRbeta library incorporated unique molecular identifiers. TCRdb reprocessed the PCR reads with MiXCR, giving one entry per CDR3 protein. The table lists about 980,000 distinct CDR3 sequences, about 29% of them singletons, with over 25% in the top ten. Sequenced here: PBMCs, mostly from graft donor cells, sampled 360 days after TCRalphabeta/CD19-depleted stem cell transplant. The receptors shown here come from a boy younger than two who had a stem cell transplant for SCID, so the T cells may come from the graft donor.

The sample holds a few counts of this clonotype. The chain recombines TRBV12-3 or TRBV12-4 with TRBJ1-2; 8 bases match TRBD1. The CDR3 runs 15 residues. V shed 5 bases, J shed 0 bases, and the junction held 5 bases outside the gene matches. The chain's CDR3 is CASSPRTGPNYGYTF. The CDR3 DNA reads TGTGCCAGCAGTCCCCGGACAGGGCCTAACTATGGCTACACCTTC.

The rearrangement joins TRBV2 to TRBJ2-7; the D is unclear. The V end was cut by 7 bases, the J end by 6 bases, with 13 bases between. Germline CDR1 is SNHLY and CDR2 is FYNNEI. CDR3 size: 12 residues. The CDR3 is CASNLTPSEQYF. The CDR3 region has the DNA TGTGCCAGCAATCTTACCCCTTCCGAGCAGTACTTC.

This CDR3 is CASSYPGEIAFF. As DNA, the CDR3 is TGCGCCAGCAGTTATCCAGGGGAGATAGCTTTCTTT. The chain has TRBV5-1 and TRBJ1-1; D is perhaps TRBD1 (6 bases). This CDR3 has 12 residues. V was cut by 5 bases and J by 10 bases, with 15 bases left in between. CDR1 and CDR2 (germline): SGHRS, YFSETQ. Full variable domain (remainder filled in from reference TRBV5-1 and TRBJ1-1): KAGVTQTPRYLIKTRGQQVTLSCSPISGHRSVSWYQQTPGQGLQFLFEYFSETQRNKGNFPGRFSGRQFSNSRSEMNVSTLELGDSALYLCASSYPGEIAFFGQGTRLTVV.

This clonotype was observed at least ten times. The chain joins TRBV15 to TRBJ1-1; unclear D gene. V dropped 0 bases and J dropped 0 bases, with 5 bases sitting between them. The length of the CDR3 is 14 residues. The germline gives CDR1 LNHNV, CDR2 YYDKDF (reference sequence). For the CDR3, the DNA is TGTGCCACCAGCAGAGATTCAGTGAACACTGAAGCTTTCTTT. Translation gives CATSRDSVNTEAFF.